A selection of T cell receptor beta chains follows, all from one sample in a study of shared clonotypes between healthy human individuals. Measured with immunoSEQ multiplex PCR; TCRdb has only the in-frame clones, and not every one. The profile shows over a million clones, 70% to 80% of them singletons. Sequenced input: memory CD4+ T cells sorted from blood. Receptors were obtained from a man between 18 and 35 years old in good health. Both conserved end residues are part of each CDR3. A D gene is named only where the DNA matches it firmly. Only some rows state a clone size, as once, few, many or a class for expanded clones.

>TRBV7-2|TRBJ1-1|14|NA|NA
CASSHMVGGTEAFF
TGTGCCAGCAGCCACATGGTGGGGGGTACTGAAGCTTTCTTT
>TRBV7-2|TRBJ2-7|14|few|TRBD1
CASSYRTGPYEQYF
TGTGCCAGCAGCTACCGGACAGGACCCTACGAGCAGTACTTC
>TRBV6-1|TRBJ1-4|15|NA|TRBD1
CASSSRQGYNEKLFF
TGTGCCAGCAGTTCCCGACAGGGGTATAATGAAAAACTGTTTTTT
>TRBV5-4|TRBJ2-3|16|once|TRBD2
CASSLLLGGVTDTQYF
TGTGCCAGCAGCTTGTTACTCGGGGGGGTAACAGATACGCAGTATTTT
>TRBV19|TRBJ1-1|16|NA|NA
CASQGRQNLMNTEAFF
TGTGCCAGCCAGGGACGGCAGAACCTCATGAACACTGAAGCTTTCTTT
>TRBV5-1|TRBJ2-1|16|few|TRBD2
CASSPRGLAGGEEQFF
TGCGCCAGCAGCCCGCGGGGACTAGCGGGGGGGGAGGAGCAGTTCTTC
>TRBV30|TRBJ2-2|13|once|NA
CASDPRDTGELFF
TGTGCCTCCGACCCCAGGGACACCGGGGAGCTGTTTTTT
>TRBV5-1|TRBJ1-1|15|NA|NA
CASRPLGVGNTEAFF
TGCGCCAGCAGACCTCTCGGCGTAGGGAACACTGAAGCTTTCTTT
>TRBV7-2|TRBJ2-3|15|NA|TRBD2
CASSAAASGTPTQYF
TGTGCCAGCAGCGCCGCGGCTAGCGGGACGCCTACGCAGTATTTT
>TRBV30|TRBJ2-7|13|NA|NA
CAWSAGTNYEQYF
TGTGCCTGGAGTGCCGGGACGAACTACGAGCAGTACTTC
>TRBV30|TRBJ2-5|13|NA|NA
CAWSGTFGETQYF
TGTGCCTGGAGCGGGACCTTCGGGGAGACCCAGTACTTC
>TRBV30|TRBJ1-5|13|NA|NA
CAWSESRYQPQHF
TGTGCCTGGAGTGAGTCTAGATATCAGCCCCAGCATTTT
>TRBV4-2|TRBJ2-1|13|NA|NA
CASSQDLRGEQFF
TGTGCCAGCAGCCAAGATTTGCGGGGTGAGCAGTTCTTC
>TRBV5-6|TRBJ1-1|16|NA|NA
CASSGDQAYPNTEAFF
TGTGCCAGCAGCGGGGACCAGGCTTATCCGAACACTGAAGCTTTCTTT
>TRBV27|TRBJ1-5|15|NA|TRBD1
CASSLGQGSNQPQHF
TGTGCCAGCAGTTTAGGACAGGGCAGCAATCAGCCCCAGCATTTT
>TRBV13|TRBJ2-1|15|NA|TRBD2
CASSLRTSGRDEQFF
TGTGCCAGCAGCTTACGGACTAGCGGGAGGGATGAGCAGTTCTTC
>TRBV28|TRBJ2-4|14|NA|NA
CASAHGRAKNIQYF
TGTGCCAGCGCCCATGGGAGGGCCAAAAACATTCAGTACTTC
>TRBV6-6|TRBJ1-2|13|few|TRBD1
CATTSGGGGGYTF
TGTGCCACCACTTCAGGGGGCGGCGGTGGCTACACCTTC
>TRBV28|TRBJ1-5|17|NA|NA
CASSRRGIKDSNQPQHF
TGTGCCAGCAGTAGGAGGGGGATAAAAGATAGCAATCAGCCCCAGCATTTT
>TRBV11-2|TRBJ1-1|11|NA|NA
CAGSRGVEAFF
TGTGCCGGCAGCCGGGGTGTTGAAGCTTTCTTT
>TRBV7-2|TRBJ2-1|16|NA|TRBD2
CASSSRGGSPYNEQFF
TGTGCCAGCAGTTCAAGGGGAGGGTCTCCGTACAATGAGCAGTTCTTC
>TRBV5-1|TRBJ2-7|15|NA|NA
CASSAGHMVSYEQYF
TGCGCCAGCAGCGCCGGACACATGGTCTCCTACGAGCAGTACTTC
>TRBV18|TRBJ1-5|13|NA|NA
CASSSSQGQPQHF
TGTGCCAGCTCGTCGTCACAGGGACAGCCCCAGCATTTT
>TRBV27|TRBJ1-5|17|NA|TRBD1
CASSFPQGRESNQPQHF
TGTGCCAGCAGTTTCCCACAGGGGAGGGAGAGCAATCAGCCCCAGCATTTT
>TRBV5-4|TRBJ2-5|14|NA|NA
CASSPQGGQETQYF
TGTGCCAGCAGCCCACAGGGTGGCCAAGAGACCCAGTACTTC
>TRBV29-1|TRBJ2-7|12|NA|NA
CSVERTSGEQYF
TGCAGCGTTGAGAGGACCTCAGGGGAGCAGTACTTC
>TRBV6-7|TRBJ2-7|16|once|TRBD1
CASSPGPGQGSYEQYF
TGTGCCAGCAGCCCTGGCCCCGGACAGGGCTCCTACGAGCAGTACTTC
>TRBV18|TRBJ1-1|13|NA|NA
CASTNTRGTEAFF
TGTGCCAGCACGAACACGAGGGGGACTGAAGCTTTCTTT
>TRBV7-8|TRBJ1-5|15|NA|TRBD1
CASSLVPGGSQPQHF
TGTGCCAGCAGCTTAGTACCAGGGGGCTCTCAGCCCCAGCATTTT
>TRBV7-2|TRBJ2-1|16|NA|TRBD2
CASSRGLAGGREEQFF
TGTGCCAGCAGCCGGGGACTAGCGGGAGGGCGGGAGGAGCAGTTCTTC
>TRBV7-2|TRBJ1-1|11|NA|NA
CASSFDREAFF
TGTGCCAGCAGCTTCGACAGGGAAGCTTTCTTT
>TRBV5-1|TRBJ1-6|16|few|NA
CASSLGQSRDRSPLHF
TGCGCCAGCAGCTTGGGTCAGTCTCGCGATCGATCACCCCTCCACTTT
>TRBV5-1|TRBJ1-6|13|few|NA
CASSLAGRSPLHF
TGCGCCAGCAGCTTGGCTGGCAGATCACCCCTCCACTTT
>TRBV2|TRBJ1-3|13|NA|NA
CASRSGAGNTIYF
TGTGCCAGCAGATCGGGGGCTGGAAACACCATATATTTT
>TRBV4-2|TRBJ2-5|16|NA|TRBD2
CASSQVTSGGQETQYF
TGTGCCAGCAGCCAAGTTACTAGCGGGGGGCAAGAGACCCAGTACTTC
>TRBV7-9|TRBJ1-3|14|NA|NA
CASSPAGSGNTIYF
TGTGCCAGCAGCCCAGCGGGTTCTGGAAACACCATATATTTT
>TRBV30|TRBJ1-1|13|few|NA
CAWSHGPAREAFF
TGTGCCTGGTCACATGGGCCTGCGCGTGAAGCTTTCTTT
>TRBV11-2|TRBJ2-1|11|NA|NA
CASSLSGEQFF
TGTGCCAGCAGCTTGAGCGGTGAGCAGTTCTTC
>TRBV30|TRBJ1-1|13|few|NA
CAWSRQVNTEAFF
TGTGCCTGGAGTCGACAGGTGAACACTGAAGCTTTCTTT
>TRBV28|TRBJ1-5|15|NA|NA
CASSPRLGSNQPQHF
TGTGCCAGCAGCCCAAGGTTGGGGAGCAATCAGCCCCAGCATTTT
>TRBV5-1|TRBJ2-1|17|few|TRBD2
CASRYLAGGANYNEQFF
TGCGCCAGCAGATACCTAGCGGGAGGGGCGAATTACAATGAGCAGTTCTTC
>TRBV7-2|TRBJ2-1|12|NA|TRBD1
CASSYRGGEQFF
TGTGCCAGCAGCTACAGGGGCGGTGAGCAGTTCTTC
>TRBV19|TRBJ1-5|13|once|NA
CASSGAAGQPQHF
TGTGCCAGTTCAGGGGCAGCGGGTCAGCCCCAGCATTTT
>TRBV9|TRBJ2-3|16|once|NA
CASSPAGGGKVDTQYF
TGTGCCAGCAGTCCAGCCGGGGGCGGGAAGGTAGATACGCAGTATTTT
>TRBV7-7|TRBJ2-5|14|few|NA
CASSRTGARETQYF
TGTGCTAGCAGCAGAACAGGCGCACGGGAGACCCAGTACTTC
>TRBV2|TRBJ2-7|12|NA|NA
CASRGLTYEQYF
TGTGCCAGCAGGGGGTTAACCTACGAGCAGTACTTC
>TRBV7-2|TRBJ2-5|16|NA|NA
CASSFRLGADRETQYF
TGTGCCAGCTCTTTTCGACTTGGCGCAGATCGGGAGACCCAGTACTTC
>TRBV5-1|TRBJ2-2|18|NA|TRBD1
CASSSGQGASKRTGELFF
TGCGCCAGCAGCTCGGGACAGGGTGCGTCCAAACGCACCGGGGAGCTGTTTTTT
>TRBV10-3|TRBJ2-7|16|once|NA
CAISESGRDNSYEQYF
TGTGCCATCAGTGAGTCCGGGCGGGATAACTCCTACGAGCAGTACTTC
>TRBV19|TRBJ1-2|14|NA|NA
CASSIRGPNYGYTF
TGTGCCAGTAGTATTAGGGGTCCGAACTATGGCTACACCTTC
>TRBV7-6|TRBJ2-3|17|NA|NA
CASSTHRRGSGTDTQYF
TGTGCCAGCAGCACCCACAGGAGGGGATCTGGCACAGATACGCAGTATTTT
>TRBV5-1|TRBJ2-1|15|NA|TRBD2
CASSKGLAGVNEQFF
TGCGCCAGCAGCAAGGGACTAGCGGGAGTTAATGAGCAGTTCTTC
>TRBV30|TRBJ1-1|15|many|TRBD1
CAWSGTGGKNTEAFF
TGTGCCTGGAGCGGGACAGGGGGTAAAAACACTGAAGCTTTCTTT
>TRBV5-1|TRBJ1-1|14|NA|NA
CASSLEGWGTEAFF
TGCGCCAGCAGCTTGGAAGGGTGGGGCACTGAAGCTTTCTTT
>TRBV7-8|TRBJ2-7|12|NA|NA
CASSLVSGTPFF
TGTGCCAGCAGCTTAGTTAGTGGGACTCCGTTCTTC
>TRBV19|TRBJ1-1|15|NA|NA
CASSPGGGRSTEAFF
TGTGCCAGTAGTCCGGGAGGGGGAAGGAGCACTGAAGCTTTCTTT
>TRBV6-5|TRBJ2-3|14|NA|NA
CASSYGGFTDTQYF
TGTGCCAGCAGTTACGGCGGGTTCACAGATACGCAGTATTTT